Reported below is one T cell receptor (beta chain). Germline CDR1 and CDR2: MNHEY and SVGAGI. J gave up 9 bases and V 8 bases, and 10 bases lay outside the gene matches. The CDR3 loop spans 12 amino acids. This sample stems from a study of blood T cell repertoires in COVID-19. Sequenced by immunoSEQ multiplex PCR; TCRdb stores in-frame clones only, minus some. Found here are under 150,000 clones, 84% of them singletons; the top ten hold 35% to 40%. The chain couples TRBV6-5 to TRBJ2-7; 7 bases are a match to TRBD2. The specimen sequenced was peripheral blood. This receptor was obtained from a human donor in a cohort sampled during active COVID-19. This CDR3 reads CASGTGGTGQYF. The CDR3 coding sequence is TGTGCCAGCGGAACGGGGGGTACGGGGCAGTACTTC.